The rows below give T cell receptor beta chains drawn from one sample of a study of technical replicates of blood from four donors. Sequencing used immunoSEQ multiplex PCR; TCRdb keeps in-frame clones, though not all of them. The table has tens of thousands of clones, less than 95% seen once. What was sequenced was T cells isolated from PBMCs. Receptors originate from a human donor in good health. Each CDR3 is given with its conserved first and last residue. Fields, in order: clone size, D gene, J gene, V gene, CDR3 protein, CDR3 DNA. D genes are given only for firm matches. Some rows have no size entry. The others give once, few or many, or a class for an expanded clone.

>once|TRBD2|TRBJ2-2|TRBV29-1
CSVVSGGWDTGELFF
TGCAGCGTTGTCAGCGGGGGGTGGGACACCGGGGAGCTGTTTTTT
>.|TRBD2|TRBJ2-1|TRBV13
CASSPSPSGRMYNEQFF
TGTGCCAGCAGCCCAAGCCCTAGCGGGAGGATGTACAATGAGCAGTTCTTC
>.|.|TRBJ1-1|TRBV30
CAWRDSGEAFF
TGTGCCTGGAGAGATTCAGGGGAAGCTTTCTTT
>once|.|TRBJ2-7|TRBV28
CASSRGFGQYF
TGTGCCAGCAGCCGCGGATTTGGACAGTACTTC
>.|.|TRBJ2-2|TRBV28
CASSSSTWSTGELFF
TGTGCCAGCAGTTCGTCGACTTGGTCGACCGGGGAGCTGTTTTTT
>once|.|TRBJ1-5|TRBV19
CASKGMDGIKQPQHF
TGTGCCAGTAAGGGGATGGATGGGATTAAACAGCCCCAGCATTTT
>.|TRBD2|TRBJ2-1|TRBV4-3
CASSPASGRAVEQFF
TGCGCCAGCAGCCCCGCTAGCGGGAGGGCCGTCGAGCAGTTCTTC
>.|.|TRBJ2-1|TRBV9
CASSVQGGEQFF
TGTGCCAGCAGCGTTCAAGGGGGTGAGCAGTTCTTC
>few|.|TRBJ2-5|TRBV5-4
CASSLGPSPQETQYF
TGTGCCAGCAGCTTGGGTCCGTCTCCCCAAGAGACCCAGTACTTC
>.|.|TRBJ1-1|TRBV30
CASDLDRSPRAFF
TGTGCCTCCGACCTCGACAGGTCTCCTCGGGCTTTCTTT
>.|.|TRBJ2-6|TRBV9
CASSRDSTGANVLTF
TGTGCCAGCAGCCGTGACTCCACTGGGGCCAACGTCCTGACTTTC
>.|.|TRBJ1-4|TRBV5-1
CASSPGGQTEKLFF
TGCGCCAGCAGCCCGGGGGGGCAGACTGAAAAACTGTTTTTT
>.|.|TRBJ2-4|TRBV11-3
CASSRFGVPDKNIQYF
TGTGCCAGCAGCCGCTTCGGAGTGCCGGACAAAAACATTCAGTACTTC
>.|.|TRBJ2-1|TRBV7-2
CASSLDGINYNEQFF
TGTGCCAGCAGCTTAGACGGGATAAATTACAATGAGCAGTTCTTC
>.|TRBD1|TRBJ2-7|TRBV30
CAWSLQGTYEQYF
TGTGCCTGGAGTTTACAGGGGACCTACGAGCAGTACTTC
>.|.|TRBJ2-7|TRBV5-4
CASSPDSFSYEQYF
TGTGCCAGCAGCCCGGACAGTTTCTCCTACGAGCAGTACTTC
>.|TRBD1|TRBJ1-2|TRBV6-6
CASSIDRATFGYTF
TGTGCCAGCAGCATTGACAGGGCAACGTTCGGCTACACCTTC
>.|.|TRBJ1-2|TRBV19
CASSTGQSAGYTF
TGTGCCAGTAGTACCGGACAGTCGGCTGGCTACACCTTC
>.|TRBD1|TRBJ1-1|TRBV6-6
CASSYSRGLSNTEAFF
TGTGCCAGCAGTTACTCCAGGGGGTTGTCGAACACTGAAGCTTTCTTT
>few|TRBD2|TRBJ2-2|TRBV4-3
CASSRPGLAGANTGELFF
TGCGCCAGCAGCCGCCCGGGACTAGCGGGAGCGAACACCGGGGAGCTGTTTTTT
>.|.|TRBJ2-5|TRBV6-1
CASSEAGRTQETQYF
TGTGCCAGCAGTGAAGCAGGGCGGACTCAAGAGACCCAGTACTTC
>.|.|TRBJ2-1|TRBV27
CASSLGLLVVSNEQFF
TGTGCCAGCAGTCTCGGACTCCTTGTGGTAAGCAATGAGCAGTTCTTC
>once|.|TRBJ1-1|TRBV11-2
CASRPVNLRLNTEAFF
TGTGCCAGCAGACCCGTAAACCTCAGGCTAAACACTGAAGCTTTCTTT
>.|.|TRBJ1-2|TRBV7-9
CASSSGGGNYGYTF
TGTGCCAGCAGCTCCGGGGGTGGTAACTATGGCTACACCTTC
>once|.|TRBJ1-2|TRBV7-9
CASSLGAQVVDYTF
TGTGCCAGCAGCTTAGGCGCACAGGTGGTCGACTACACCTTC
>.|TRBD1|TRBJ2-6|TRBV7-9
CASSWGQGSSSGANVLTF
TGTGCCAGCAGCTGGGGACAGGGATCAAGCTCTGGGGCCAACGTCCTGACTTTC
>.|TRBD1|TRBJ1-4|TRBV7-3
CASSLDRANEKLFF
TGTGCCAGCAGCTTAGACAGGGCTAATGAAAAACTGTTTTTT
>once|.|TRBJ1-5|TRBV28
CASRWGQHSNQPQHF
TGTGCCAGCAGGTGGGGACAACATAGCAATCAGCCCCAGCATTTT
>.|.|TRBJ2-1|TRBV6-5
CASSPGSFGNEQFF
TGTGCCAGCAGTCCCGGGTCCTTTGGCAATGAGCAGTTCTTC
>.|TRBD1|TRBJ2-7|TRBV4-1
CASSVLTGDEQYF
TGCGCCAGCAGCGTTCTTACAGGGGACGAGCAGTACTTC
>.|.|TRBJ1-4|TRBV2
CASSGQVKEKLFF
TGTGCCAGCAGTGGACAGGTTAAAGAAAAACTGTTTTTT
>.|.|TRBJ1-1|TRBV19
CASTRGNTEAFF
TGTGCCAGTACACGGGGGAACACTGAAGCTTTCTTT
>.|TRBD1|TRBJ2-3|TRBV9
CASSSGQVSTDTQYF
TGTGCCAGCAGCTCCGGACAGGTCAGCACAGATACGCAGTATTTT
>once|TRBD1|TRBJ1-4|TRBV27
CASSQREQGATNEKLFF
TGTGCCAGCAGTCAGCGGGAACAGGGGGCCACTAATGAAAAACTGTTTTTT
>once|TRBD1|TRBJ1-2|TRBV6-1
CASSEASRDRDGYTF
TGTGCCAGCAGTGAAGCGTCCCGGGACAGGGATGGCTACACCTTC
>.|.|TRBJ1-2|TRBV11-3
CASSLSSQYGYTF
TGTGCCAGCAGCTTAAGTAGCCAATATGGCTACACCTTC
>.|.|TRBJ1-5|TRBV10-3
CAISETGQANQPQHF
TGTGCCATCAGTGAGACTGGGCAGGCCAACCAGCCCCAGCATTTT
>.|.|TRBJ2-3|TRBV7-3
CASSFGDTTDTQYF
TGTGCCAGCAGCTTCGGGGACACCACAGATACGCAGTATTTT
>.|.|TRBJ2-7|TRBV7-2
CASSLGGGFDEQYF
TGTGCCAGCAGCTTAGGCGGGGGCTTCGACGAGCAGTACTTC
>.|.|TRBJ1-2|TRBV27
CASSLFPGTYGYTF
TGTGCCAGCAGTTTATTTCCAGGGACTTATGGCTACACCTTC
>.|TRBD1|TRBJ2-7|TRBV19
CASTGQGASEQYF
TGTGCCAGTACGGGACAGGGGGCGAGCGAGCAGTACTTC
>.|.|TRBJ1-1|TRBV6-6
CASSLTGSTEAFF
TGTGCCAGCAGCTTAACAGGGAGCACTGAAGCTTTCTTT
>.|TRBD1|TRBJ2-7|TRBV29-1
CSVSRGQISYEQYF
TGCAGCGTCAGCAGGGGGCAGATCTCCTACGAGCAGTACTTC
>.|TRBD1|TRBJ1-1|TRBV7-9
CAAEEIPGQGHTEAFF
TGTGCCGCTGAGGAAATCCCGGGACAGGGGCACACTGAAGCTTTCTTT
>.|.|TRBJ2-1|TRBV4-2
CASSQAQTRSSYNEQFF
TGTGCCAGCAGCCAAGCCCAGACCCGGAGCTCCTACAATGAGCAGTTCTTC
>.|.|TRBJ1-1|TRBV7-3
CASSLDRGTEAFF
TGTGCCAGCAGCTTAGATAGAGGCACTGAAGCTTTCTTT
>.|TRBD2|TRBJ2-3|TRBV9
CASSVGSGVVTDTQYF
TGTGCCAGCAGCGTAGGAAGCGGGGTAGTCACAGATACGCAGTATTTT
>.|TRBD2|TRBJ2-2|TRBV6-5
CASSSLAGNTGELFF
TGTGCCAGCAGTTCGCTAGCGGGCAACACCGGGGAGCTGTTTTTT
>.|.|TRBJ2-1|TRBV11-1
CASNGGNPYNEQFF
TGTGCCAGTAATGGGGGGAACCCCTACAATGAGCAGTTCTTC
>.|TRBD2|TRBJ2-1|TRBV7-3
CASSLELAHSNEQFF
TGTGCCAGCAGCCTTGAACTAGCGCATAGCAATGAGCAGTTCTTC
>.|TRBD2|TRBJ2-1|TRBV4-1
CASSQDQVAGFSSYNEQFF
TGCGCCAGCAGCCAAGATCAAGTAGCGGGATTTAGCTCCTACAATGAGCAGTTCTTC
>.|.|TRBJ1-1|TRBV6-5
CASSKGLLGTEAFF
TGTGCCAGCAGTAAGGGACTTTTAGGTACTGAAGCTTTCTTT
>.|.|TRBJ1-2|TRBV7-2
CASSLQGSDGYTF
TGTGCCAGCAGCTTACAGGGATCGGATGGCTACACCTTC
>.|.|TRBJ1-2|TRBV9
CASSPGLNYGYTF
TGTGCCAGCAGCCCTGGACTGAACTATGGCTACACCTTC
>.|.|TRBJ1-1|TRBV6-5
CASTLWTEAFF
TGTGCCAGCACACTGTGGACTGAAGCTTTCTTT